The source of this T cell receptor (beta chain) is a study of spatial heterogeneity in lung cancer. TCRdb analysed the 5' RACE reads with MiXCR anew, one entry per CDR3 protein. Of about 94,000 distinct CDR3 sequences listed, approximately 19% are singletons. Specified time point: blood at routine non-recurrence follow-up after resection. This CDR3 has 16 residues. CDR1 SGHDT and CDR2 YYEEEE come from the germline V gene. J gave up 7 bases and V 5 bases, and 10 bases lay outside the gene matches. Material: PBMCs, obtained at follow-up. The receptor comes from a male donor with early-stage non-small cell lung cancer. The chain is built from TRBV5-6 and TRBJ1-6; the match to TRBD1 covers 9 bases. The CDR3 is CASSSDRGKKNSPLHF. DNA for the CDR3: TGTGCCAGCAGTTCTGACAGGGGGAAGAAAAATTCACCCCTCCACTTT.